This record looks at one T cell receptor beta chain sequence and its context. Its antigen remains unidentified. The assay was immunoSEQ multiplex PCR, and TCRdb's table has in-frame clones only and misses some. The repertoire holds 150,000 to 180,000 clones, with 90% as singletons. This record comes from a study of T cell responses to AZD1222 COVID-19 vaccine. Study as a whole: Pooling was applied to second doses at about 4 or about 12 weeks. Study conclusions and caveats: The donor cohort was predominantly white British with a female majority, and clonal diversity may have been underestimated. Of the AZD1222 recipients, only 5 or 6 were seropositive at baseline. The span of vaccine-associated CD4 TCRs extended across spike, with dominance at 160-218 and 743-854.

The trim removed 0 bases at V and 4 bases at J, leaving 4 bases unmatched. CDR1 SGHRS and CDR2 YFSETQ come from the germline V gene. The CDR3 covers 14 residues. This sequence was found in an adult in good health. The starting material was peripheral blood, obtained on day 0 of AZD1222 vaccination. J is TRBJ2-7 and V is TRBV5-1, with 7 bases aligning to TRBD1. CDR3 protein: CASSLEGAEYEQYF. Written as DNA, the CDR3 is TGCGCCAGCAGCTTGGAGGGGGCTGAGTACGAGCAGTACTTC.